This T cell receptor beta chain was obtained from a study of blood T cell repertoires in COVID-19. At the level of the study: The samples span acute and convalescent COVID-19 from the United States, Italy and Spain. PBMCs, B-cell-depleted T cells, or T cells were the source of the cDNA or gDNA that made up the material.

Study processing details: Estimates of nucleated cell counts were drawn from the amplification of reference gene primers. The protocol was immunoSEQ multiplex PCR, while the TCRdb copy is restricted to in-frame clones and leaves out a portion. The V and J calls and clone size were taken over from that table, and D and trimming were inferred from the DNA. The sample has some 110,000 clones; around four fifths are singletons. In germline, CDR1 is SNHLY, CDR2 FYNNEI. The length of the CDR3 is 15 residues. The V and J ends lost 6 bases and 3 bases, in that order; junction bases with no gene match: 7. Sequenced material: peripheral blood. The gene calls are TRBV2 and TRBJ2-7, with 11 bases that match TRBD2. The TCR originated in a man in his sixties or seventies with acute or convalescent COVID-19. CDR3 in DNA: TGTGCCAGCAGAGAACTAGCGGGAGAGTTCTACGAGCAGTACTTC. It encodes CASRELAGEFYEQYF.